This T cell receptor (beta chain) came from a study of OX40 agonist ivuxolimab in advanced cancers. Prior autoimmune disease or systemic immunosuppression barred patients. TCRdb's table, derived via immunoSEQ multiplex PCR, lists solely in-frame clones and lacks some. The sample shows about 36,000 clones, about 81% of them seen only once. The V end lost 9 bases, the J end lost 7 bases, and 13 bases lay between the germline ends. Germline V CDR1 and CDR2: MNHEY, SVGAGI. CDR3 length: 13 residues. This clone was found a few times. The chain links TRBV6-5 to TRBJ1-6, with no clear D. This clonotype was obtained from an adult with an advanced solid tumor such as melanoma, head and neck, liver or kidney cancer. Sequenced material: CD4+ or CD8+ T cells sorted from blood, taken in a trial of the OX40 agonist ivuxolimab. The CDR3 DNA follows: TGTGCCAGTTCCTCTATGGGGAATTCACCCCTCCACTTT. This codes for CASSSMGNSPLHF.